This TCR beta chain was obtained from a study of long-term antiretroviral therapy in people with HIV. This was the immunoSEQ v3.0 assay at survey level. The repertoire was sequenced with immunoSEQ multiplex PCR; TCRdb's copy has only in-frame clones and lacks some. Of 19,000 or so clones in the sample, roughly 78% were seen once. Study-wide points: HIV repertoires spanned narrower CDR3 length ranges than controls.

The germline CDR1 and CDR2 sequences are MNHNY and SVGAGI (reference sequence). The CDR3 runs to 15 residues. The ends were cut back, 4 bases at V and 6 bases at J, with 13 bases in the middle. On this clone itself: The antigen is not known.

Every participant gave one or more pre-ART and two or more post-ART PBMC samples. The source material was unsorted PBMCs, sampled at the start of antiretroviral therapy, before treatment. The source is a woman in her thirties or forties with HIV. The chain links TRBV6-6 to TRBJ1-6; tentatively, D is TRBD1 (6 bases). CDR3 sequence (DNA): TGTGCCAGCAGTTGGAGGGGGGTCGGTAATTCACCCCTCCACTTT. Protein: CASSWRGVGNSPLHF.